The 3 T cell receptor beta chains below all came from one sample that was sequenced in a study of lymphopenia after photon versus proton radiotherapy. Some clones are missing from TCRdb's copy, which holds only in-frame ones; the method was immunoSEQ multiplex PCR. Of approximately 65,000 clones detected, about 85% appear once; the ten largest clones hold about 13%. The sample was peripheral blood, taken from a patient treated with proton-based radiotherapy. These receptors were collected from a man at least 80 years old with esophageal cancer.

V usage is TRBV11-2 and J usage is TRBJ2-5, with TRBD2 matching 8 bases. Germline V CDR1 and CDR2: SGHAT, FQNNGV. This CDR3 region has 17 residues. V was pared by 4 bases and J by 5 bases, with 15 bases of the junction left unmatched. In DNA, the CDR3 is TGTGCCAGCAGCTATTCCTCAGCGGGGGCGCCGTGGGAGACCCAGTACTTC. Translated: CASSYSSAGAPWETQYF.

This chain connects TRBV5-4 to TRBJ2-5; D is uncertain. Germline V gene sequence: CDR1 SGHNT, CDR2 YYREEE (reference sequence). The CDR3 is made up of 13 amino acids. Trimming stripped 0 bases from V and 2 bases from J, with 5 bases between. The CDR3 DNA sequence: TGTGCCAGCAGCTTGGCCAGACAAGAGACCCAGTACTTC. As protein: CASSLARQETQYF.

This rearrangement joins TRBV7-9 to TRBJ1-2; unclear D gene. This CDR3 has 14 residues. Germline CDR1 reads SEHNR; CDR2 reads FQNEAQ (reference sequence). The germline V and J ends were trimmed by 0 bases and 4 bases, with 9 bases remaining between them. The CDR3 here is CASSLATLGYGYTF. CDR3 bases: TGTGCCAGCAGCTTAGCTACCCTAGGCTATGGCTACACCTTC. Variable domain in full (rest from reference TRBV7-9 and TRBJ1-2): DTGVSQNPRHKITKRGQNVTFRCDPISEHNRLYWYRQTLGQGPEFLTYFQNEAQLEKSRLLSDRFSAERPKGSFSTLEIQRTEQGDSAMYLCASSLATLGYGYTFGSGTRLTVV.